The source of this TCR beta chain is a study of CD8 T cells in ankylosing spondylitis. Remarks on this clonotype: Its matching antigen is unknown.

Each CDR3 protein is one row after TCRdb ran MiXCR on the 5' RACE reads. This table has 500,000 or so distinct CDR3 sequences, about 5% appearing once. General study points: Ankylosing spondylitis blood seemed to carry a telltale TCR beta motif made of roughly eight highly homologous variants.

The V and J ends lost 3 bases and 13 bases respectively, with 16 bases between them. Germline CDR1 SEHNR, CDR2 FQNEAQ (reference sequence). This CDR3 is built from 13 residues. The sequence was obtained from a male donor with ankylosing spondylitis. Sequenced material: blood, either unsorted or a sorted T cell fraction (not recorded which). The chain has TRBV7-9 and TRBJ2-1; D unresolved. The chain's CDR3 is CASSFGYSNPQFF. The DNA for the CDR3 is TGTGCCAGCAGCTTCGGTTATAGCAATCCACAGTTCTTC.